One and the same sample provided the 21 T cell receptor beta chains below, sequenced in a study of T cells in Graves' hyperthyroidism and ophthalmopathy. Using RNA transcripts as the source, TCR beta CDR3 regions were amplified. A first-round RT-PCR of the TCR CDR3 used the HTBI primer set. TCRdb fed the multiplex PCR reads into MiXCR, producing one record per CDR3 protein. The sample includes 400,000 to 500,000 distinct CDR3 sequences, roughly an eighth seen only once; the top ten take around a sixth. Input material: blood. Every receptor here comes from a young woman with Graves' hyperthyroidism.

This clonotype was recorded at least ten times. This rearrangement joins TRBV7-3 to TRBJ1-1; D perhaps matches TRBD1 (5 bases). The V end was cut by 2 bases, the J end by 1 base, with 14 bases between. The CDR3 contains 16 residues. Germline values: CDR1 SGHTA, CDR2 FQGTGA. CDR3 sequence: CASSLQPGFSNTEAFF. DNA of the CDR3: TGTGCCAGCAGCTTACAACCAGGGTTTTCGAACACTGAAGCTTTCTTT.

This clonotype was observed many times. The chain combines TRBV3-1 with TRBJ1-6, with 7 bases aligning to TRBD1. Losses at the gene ends were 0 bases for V and 10 bases for J; bases not matched to a gene: 6. Germline V gene data show CDR1 as LGHDT and CDR2 as YNNKEL (reference sequence). This CDR3 region has 15 residues. CDR3 region: CASSQEDRETSPLHF. The CDR3, as DNA: TGTGCCAGCAGCCAAGAAGACAGGGAGACCTCACCCCTCCACTTT.

The J gene is TRBJ1-3, the V gene TRBV9; D is unclear. Trimming took 4 bases from V and 4 from J, leaving 12 bases between them. Germline assignment: CDR1 SGDLS and CDR2 YYNGEE. This CDR3 is 14 amino acids long. DNA of the CDR3: TGTGCCAGCAGCCCCCAGACGGCCGGAAACACCATATATTTT. Encoded protein: CASSPQTAGNTIYF.

This clonotype was observed a few times. The V gene is TRBV6-1, the J gene TRBJ2-7; a possible D gene is TRBD2 (6 bases). Germline CDR1 reads MNHNS; CDR2 reads SASEGT. The V gene lost 6 bases and the J gene lost 9 bases, with 21 bases spanning the gap. The CDR3 totals 14 residues. The CDR3 DNA follows: TGTGCCAGCAGGGGAGGCCCCTCCTTCTCAGGGCAGTACGTC. It is translated as CASRGGPSFSGQYV.

The sample holds a few counts of this clonotype. The chain employs TRBV20-1 and TRBJ2-2; 16 bases match TRBD2. V shed 0 bases and J 0 bases; nucleotides not matched to a gene: 4. Germline assignment: CDR1 DFQATT and CDR2 SNEGSKA (reference sequence). The CDR3 is 19 residues long. The CDR3 is CSARDKGLAGGPNTGELFF. DNA for the CDR3: TGCAGTGCTAGAGATAAGGGACTAGCGGGAGGGCCGAACACCGGGGAGCTGTTTTTT.

The chain joins TRBV27 to TRBJ2-1, with 7 bases lining up with TRBD1. The germline gives CDR1 MNHEY, CDR2 SMNVEV (reference sequence). The CDR3 runs to 16 residues. The ends lost 6 bases at V and 0 bases at J; junction bases unmatched: 8. CDR3 sequence: CASSQPGQSSYNEQFF. The CDR3 DNA is TGTGCCAGCAGCCAGCCGGGACAGAGCTCCTACAATGAGCAGTTCTTC.

This clonotype was picked up many times. The chain combines TRBV3-1 with TRBJ1-2; 8 bases match TRBD1. The CDR3 is 15 residues long. Trimming at V came to 0 bases and at J to 5 bases, leaving 5 bases not matched to a gene. The V gene's germline CDR1 is LGHDT and CDR2 YNNKEL (reference sequence). CDR3 loop: CASSQDRDRRYGYTF. The CDR3 bases are TGTGCCAGCAGCCAAGATCGGGACAGGAGATATGGCTACACCTTC.

This clonotype was detected many times. The chain combines TRBV19 with TRBJ1-1; D is perhaps TRBD1 (6 bases). This CDR3 contains 11 residues. From germline, CDR1 is LNHDA and CDR2 SQIVND (reference sequence). V lost 8 bases, J lost 7 bases, and 11 bases lay in between. CDR3 DNA: TGTGCCAGTCGGACGGGACATGAAGCTTTCTTT. Its protein is CASRTGHEAFF. The whole variable domain, filled in from reference TRBV19 and TRBJ1-1, reads DGGITQSPKYLFRKEGQNVTLSCEQNLNHDAMYWYRQDPGQGLRLIYYSQIVNDFQKGDIAEGYSVSREKKESFPLTVTSAQKNPTAFYLCASRTGHEAFFGQGTRLTVV.

In this sample, this clonotype turned up many times. J is TRBJ1-2 and V is TRBV3-1, with D tentatively TRBD1 (6 bases). V was trimmed by 0 bases and J by 11 bases, leaving 16 bases between them. This CDR3 spans 14 amino acids. Per germline, CDR1 LGHDT and CDR2 YNNKEL (reference sequence). CDR3 in DNA: TGTGCCAGCAGCCAAGATCCCCAGGGGCGAAGGTACACCTTC. This codes for CASSQDPQGRRYTF.

This clonotype appeared many times. This rearrangement joins TRBV20-1 to TRBJ2-1; 9 bases agree with TRBD2. The CDR3 has 14 amino acids. Losses at the gene ends were 1 base for V and 6 bases for J; bases not matched to a gene: 4. From germline, CDR1 is DFQATT and CDR2 SNEGSKA (reference sequence). This chain's CDR3 is CSARVSGSSNEQFF. CDR3 DNA: TGCAGTGCTAGAGTTAGCGGGAGTTCCAATGAGCAGTTCTTC.

This clonotype was counted a few times. This chain uses TRBV7-6 with TRBJ2-1; TRBD2 matches 10 bases. The CDR3 runs to 16 residues. Germline trimming cut 5 bases from V and 1 base from J; bases unmatched to any gene: 5. Germline V gene lookup returns CDR1 SGHVS and CDR2 FNYEAQ. The CDR3 nucleotides are TGTGCCAGCAGCGTATCTAGCGGGAGATCCTACAATGAGCAGTTCTTC. As protein: CASSVSSGRSYNEQFF. The variable domain in full, completed from reference TRBV7-6 and TRBJ2-1, reads GAGVSQSPRYKVTKRGQDVALRCDPISGHVSLYWYRQALGQGPEFLTYFNYEAQQDKSGLPNDRFSAERPEGSISTLTIQRTEQRDSAMYRCASSVSSGRSYNEQFFGPGTRLTVL.

This clonotype showed up just a few times. V usage is TRBV19 and J usage is TRBJ2-1; 11 positions agree with TRBD2. The CDR3 has 19 amino acids. After removal of 1 base from V and 11 bases from J, the junction contained 19 bases not matched to a gene. Germline values: CDR1 LNHDA, CDR2 SQIVND (reference sequence). The CDR3 DNA reads as TGTGCCAGTAGTATAGCTGCCGGGGGGGGTAGCGGGAGGGGCCGTCAGCAGTTCTTC. Its translation: CASSIAAGGGSGRGRQQFF. The full variable domain, completed using reference TRBV19 and TRBJ2-1, is DGGITQSPKYLFRKEGQNVTLSCEQNLNHDAMYWYRQDPGQGLRLIYYSQIVNDFQKGDIAEGYSVSREKKESFPLTVTSAQKNPTAFYLCASSIAAGGGSGRGRQQFFGPGTRLTVL.

This clonotype appeared many times. This chain joins TRBV20-1 and TRBJ2-5; D unresolved. The V gene lost 5 bases and the J gene lost 5 bases, with 12 bases spanning the gap. The CDR3 is made up of 12 amino acids. Germline V gene data show CDR1 as DFQATT and CDR2 as SNEGSKA (reference sequence). The CDR3 DNA reads as TGCAGTGCTGGGGTCGGTGGGGAGACCCAGTACTTC. It encodes CSAGVGGETQYF.

At least ten counts were recorded for this clonotype. This chain links TRBV5-5 with TRBJ1-6; D is unclear. This CDR3 spans 15 amino acids. Between the trimmed V and J ends, which lost 3 bases and 7 bases, there was a span of 14 bases. CDR1 and CDR2 (germline): SGHKS, YYEKEE (reference sequence). The CDR3 DNA reads as TGTGCCAGCAGCTCCGTCCGGCAGCCGAATTCACCCCTCCACTTT. This sequence encodes CASSSVRQPNSPLHF.

This clonotype occurred many times. This sequence joins TRBV20-1 and TRBJ2-5, with D perhaps TRBD2 (5 bases). CDR3 length: 14 amino acids. Trimming removed 2 bases from V and 0 bases from J, with 10 bases in between. Germline V gene sequence: CDR1 DFQATT, CDR2 SNEGSKA (reference sequence). CDR3 sequence reads: CSARRSGYQETQYF. CDR3 nucleotide sequence: TGCAGTGCTAGACGAAGCGGCTACCAAGAGACCCAGTACTTC.

This clonotype was seen repeatedly, ten times or more. V usage is TRBV15 and J usage is TRBJ2-5; 10 nucleotides align to TRBD1. CDR1 is LNHNV and CDR2 is YYDKDF in the germline V gene (reference sequence). V dropped 0 bases and J dropped 5; count of bases not matched to a gene: 3. The CDR3 runs to 15 residues. The chain's CDR3 is CATSREGQGSETQYF. The CDR3 DNA sequence: TGTGCCACCAGCAGAGAGGGACAGGGGAGTGAGACCCAGTACTTC.

The rearrangement links TRBV5-1 to TRBJ2-2, with 7 bases fitting TRBD1. The germline gives CDR1 SGHRS, CDR2 YFSETQ. V dropped 6 bases and J dropped 0; count of bases not matched to a gene: 2. CDR3 size: 14 residues. The CDR3: CASNRGTNTGELFF. The CDR3 DNA follows: TGCGCCAGCAACAGGGGTACGAACACCGGGGAGCTGTTTTTT.

Many counts were recorded for this clonotype. The chain employs TRBV6-1 and TRBJ1-1; D perhaps matches TRBD1 (6 bases). The CDR3 is 14 amino acids. Germline V gives CDR1 MNHNS, CDR2 SASEGT. The ends were cut back, 6 bases at V and 8 bases at J, with 19 bases in the middle. The CDR3 sequence: CASSARKQGGEAFF. CDR3 in DNA: TGTGCCAGCAGCGCTCGAAAACAGGGTGGGGAAGCTTTCTTT.

This clonotype was detected many times. V gene TRBV7-8 combines with J gene TRBJ1-2; possible D gene TRBD1, 5 bases. Trimming pared 5 bases from V and 4 bases from J, leaving 23 bases between. Germline CDR1 reads SGHVS; CDR2 reads FQNEAQ. The CDR3 has 17 amino acids. The CDR3 DNA reads as TGTGCCAGCAGCCCCCGACCGGACACGGGACCCCTCTATGGCTACACCTTC. Protein: CASSPRPDTGPLYGYTF.

This clonotype was detected ten times or more. This rearrangement joins TRBV12-3 or TRBV12-4 to TRBJ2-5; maybe TRBD2 (5 bases). Trimming removed 3 bases at V and 3 bases at J, with 11 bases between. This CDR3 comprises 14 residues. This CDR3 is CASSFPGKKETQYF. The CDR3 nucleotides are TGTGCCAGCAGTTTCCCGGGGAAAAAAGAGACCCAGTACTTC.

This clonotype has a count of ten or more. V gene TRBV11-1 combines with J gene TRBJ1-4, with D possibly matching TRBD1 (5 bases). This CDR3 comprises 16 residues. Germline-derived CDR1 and CDR2 are SGHAT and FQDESV (reference sequence). Deletions cut 5 bases from V and 7 bases from J, with 20 bases between. CDR3 protein: CASSPDRGQGPEKLFF. CDR3 nucleotides: TGTGCCAGCAGCCCGGACCGGGGTCAGGGCCCTGAAAAACTGTTTTTT.